The next 12 T cell receptor beta chains were all read from a single sample in a study of blood T cell repertoires in COVID-19 (dated by TCRdb to 2020 to 2022). Library method: the immunoSEQ multiplex PCR assay. TCRdb stores this immuneACCESS table with in-frame sequences only. Part of the clones is absent; in the studies checked, under half of the shortfall reflects unresolved V genes, and no reason is known for the rest. The sample yields 200,000 or so clones; 75% to 90% were counted once. Together, the top ten hold less than 4.5% of the sample. Material: PBMCs or T cells enriched from blood (not recorded which). The receptors originated from a woman aged 40 to 50 with acute COVID-19.

The chain is built from TRBV27 and TRBJ1-1, with D tentatively TRBD1 (5 bases). Trimming took off 5 bases at V and 4 bases at J, with 17 bases between the two ends. The V gene's germline CDR1 is MNHEY and CDR2 SMNVEV (reference sequence). The CDR3 consists of 15 residues. The CDR3 protein is CASSPLDSPATEAFF. The CDR3 coding sequence is TGTGCCAGCAGTCCCCTCGACAGTCCCGCCACTGAAGCTTTCTTT.

V gene TRBV9 combines with J gene TRBJ1-1; D uncertain. V lost 4 bases and J lost 0, with 13 bases in between. The CDR3 contains 15 residues. CDR1 is SGDLS, CDR2 YYNGEE, per germline. CDR3 in DNA: TGTGCCAGCAGCCCCCGAGTATCGGTGAACACTGAAGCTTTCTTT. Residues: CASSPRVSVNTEAFF.

This sequence joins TRBV3-1 (or the pseudogene TRBV3-2) and TRBJ1-2; 11 bases are a match to TRBD1. The junction had 8 bases not matched to a gene; V was cut back by 6 bases and J by 8 bases. The CDR3 covers 14 residues. Germline-derived CDR1 and CDR2 are LGHDT and YNNKEL (reference sequence). The CDR3 DNA is TGTGCCAGCAGGGACGGACAGGGGGCAGGGGGCTACACCTTC. Protein product: CASRDGQGAGGYTF.

The chain employs TRBV6-1 and TRBJ2-3; D gene uncertain. The V and J ends lost 3 bases and 2 bases respectively, with 12 bases between them. CDR3 length equals 15 residues. CDR1 is MNHNS and CDR2 is SASEGT in the germline V gene. As DNA, the CDR3 is TGTGCCAGCAGTGACAGTGAAACCCTCACAGATACGCAGTATTTT. Its translation: CASSDSETLTDTQYF.

The genes are TRBV9 and TRBJ2-5; 7 nucleotides align to TRBD2. CDR1 SGDLS and CDR2 YYNGEE come from the germline V gene. This CDR3 is built from 15 residues. With V trimmed by 4 bases and J by 2 bases, 8 bases remained unmatched. CDR3 DNA: TGTGCCAGCAGCCCGGGAGGATCCGGACAAGAGACCCAGTACTTC. Translation: CASSPGGSGQETQYF.

This rearrangement joins TRBV6-5 to TRBJ2-7; 10 nucleotides agree with TRBD2. The CDR3 is 15 amino acids. The trim removed 5 bases at V and 3 bases at J, leaving 7 bases unmatched. Germline V gene sequence: CDR1 MNHEY, CDR2 SVGAGI. CDR3 DNA: TGTGCCAGCAGTCAAAGCGGGGGGGAATACTACGAGCAGTACTTC. Translating gives CASSQSGGEYYEQYF.

The chain links TRBV7-3 to TRBJ2-3, with TRBD1 identical over 9 bases. J was trimmed by 3 bases and V by 6 bases; bases with no gene match: 7. Germline V gives CDR1 SGHTA, CDR2 FQGTGA. The length of the CDR3 is 15 residues. The CDR3 spells CASREGQGWTDTQYF. For the CDR3, the DNA is TGTGCCAGCAGGGAAGGACAGGGGTGGACAGATACGCAGTATTTT.

The chain combines TRBV4-3 with TRBJ2-3; 7 nucleotides align to TRBD1. Germline V gene data show CDR1 as LGHNA and CDR2 as YSLEER. The CDR3 is made up of 14 amino acids. Trimming took 0 bases from V and 5 from J; bases not matched to a gene: 2. CDR3 DNA: TGCGCCAGCAGCCAAGATTGGGACAGAGATACGCAGTATTTT. Amino acids: CASSQDWDRDTQYF.

This clone was observed a single time. The J gene is TRBJ1-1, the V gene TRBV18; D gene ambiguous. Germline CDR1 and CDR2: KGHSH and LQKENI. The CDR3 has 14 amino acids. V shed 3 bases and J shed 0 bases, with 8 bases lying between them. DNA of the CDR3: TGTGCCAGCTCACCCAGTCAGATGAACACTGAAGCTTTCTTT. Its protein is CASSPSQMNTEAFF.

The V gene is TRBV2, the J gene TRBJ1-2; 9 positions agree with TRBD1. The length of the CDR3 is 17 residues. Trimming cost V 2 bases and J 2 bases; bases outside gene matches: 9. Per germline, CDR1 SNHLY and CDR2 FYNNEI. The CDR3 DNA is TGTGCCAGCAGTGAAACCGGGACAGGGTTAGCGAACTATGGCTACACCTTC. Amino acid sequence: CASSETGTGLANYGYTF.

J is TRBJ1-2 and V is TRBV7-2, with D perhaps TRBD1 (6 bases). CDR3 length: 15 residues. Trimming took off 0 bases at V and 4 bases at J, with 12 bases between the two ends. Germline CDR1 reads SGHTA; CDR2 reads FQGNSA. CDR3 nucleotide sequence: TGTGCCAGCAGCTTAGCCCCTGGACAGCCCTATGGCTACACCTTC. It yields the protein CASSLAPGQPYGYTF.

The chain combines TRBV7-8 with TRBJ1-1; TRBD1 agrees at 9 bases. The germline V gene has CDR1 SGHVS and CDR2 FQNEAQ. V was pared by 2 bases and J by 6 bases, with 10 bases of the junction left unmatched. The CDR3 consists of 16 residues. The CDR3 protein is CASSLPATRTGAEAFF. DNA of the CDR3: TGTGCCAGCAGCTTACCGGCCACCCGGACAGGGGCTGAAGCTTTCTTT. Based on the CDR3 plus reference TRBV7-8 and TRBJ1-1, the full variable domain is GAGVSQSPRYKVAKRGQDVALRCDPISGHVSLFWYQQALGQGPEFLTYFQNEAQLDKSGLPSDRFFAERPEGSVSTLKIQRTQQEDSAVYLCASSLPATRTGAEAFFGQGTRLTVV.